These T cell receptor beta chains were read from a single sample in a study of blood T cell repertoires in COVID-19. Data came from immunoSEQ multiplex PCR; TCRdb stores just in-frame clones and leaves some out. This sample yields about 370,000 clones, of which about 89% are seen a single time; approximately 3% belongs to the top ten. The sample consisted of peripheral blood. These receptors were taken from a woman in her twenties or thirties with COVID-19, enrolled during active disease. The CDR3 runs from the conserved cysteine through the conserved F or W. Each record gives: V gene, J gene, CDR3 protein.

v_call: TRBV19; j_call: TRBJ2-5; cdr3_aa: CASSIGEAGGDEETQYF
v_call: TRBV5-1; j_call: TRBJ1-2; cdr3_aa: CASSAGTVWVNYGYTF
v_call: TRBV6-6; j_call: TRBJ1-6; cdr3_aa: CASSYGTGNSPLHF
v_call: TRBV7-9; j_call: TRBJ1-1; cdr3_aa: CASSFGSSGATEAFF
v_call: TRBV6-5; j_call: TRBJ2-5; cdr3_aa: CASSYTTGVQETQYF
v_call: TRBV3-1/TRBV3-2; j_call: TRBJ2-5; cdr3_aa: CASSQGVVQETQYF
v_call: TRBV2; j_call: TRBJ1-1; cdr3_aa: CASSESGGLNTEAFF
v_call: TRBV5-4; j_call: TRBJ2-5; cdr3_aa: CASSPPGEQTQYF
v_call: TRBV5-6; j_call: TRBJ1-2; cdr3_aa: CASSLTGEYYGYTF
v_call: TRBV11-2; j_call: TRBJ2-2; cdr3_aa: CASSLGGRPTGELFF
v_call: TRBV4-2; j_call: TRBJ1-1; cdr3_aa: CASSLRLMNTEAFF
v_call: TRBV5-1; j_call: TRBJ2-2; cdr3_aa: CASSLDGNTGELFF
v_call: TRBV6-5; j_call: TRBJ2-3; cdr3_aa: CATRTSGLTDTQYF
v_call: TRBV30; j_call: TRBJ2-2; cdr3_aa: CAWAPGPNTGELFF
v_call: TRBV18; j_call: TRBJ2-3; cdr3_aa: CASSPRSGGASSDTQYF
v_call: TRBV2; j_call: TRBJ2-1; cdr3_aa: CASSPSGRGAANEQFF
v_call: TRBV24-1; j_call: TRBJ2-5; cdr3_aa: CATSDSTSRVGETQYF
v_call: TRBV29-1; j_call: TRBJ1-2; cdr3_aa: CSASIGGQGASSGYTF